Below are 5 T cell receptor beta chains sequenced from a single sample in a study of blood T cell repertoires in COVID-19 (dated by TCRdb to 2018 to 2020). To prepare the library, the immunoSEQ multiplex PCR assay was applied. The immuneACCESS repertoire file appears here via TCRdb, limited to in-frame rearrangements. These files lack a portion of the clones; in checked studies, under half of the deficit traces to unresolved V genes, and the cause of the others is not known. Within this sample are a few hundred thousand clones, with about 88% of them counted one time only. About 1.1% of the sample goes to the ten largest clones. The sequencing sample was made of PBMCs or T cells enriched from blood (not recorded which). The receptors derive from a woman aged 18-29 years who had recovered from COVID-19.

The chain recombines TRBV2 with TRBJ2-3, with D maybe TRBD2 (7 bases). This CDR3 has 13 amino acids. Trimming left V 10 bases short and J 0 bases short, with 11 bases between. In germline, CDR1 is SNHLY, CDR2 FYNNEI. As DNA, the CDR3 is TGTGCCACCGGGGGGCCTAGCACAGATACGCAGTATTTT. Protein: CATGGPSTDTQYF.

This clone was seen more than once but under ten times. CDR3 bases: TGTGCCAGCAGTACCAGCGGAGGCAATGAGCAGTTCTTC. This encodes CASSTSGGNEQFF. This chain joins TRBV6-6 and TRBJ2-1, with D maybe TRBD2 (5 bases). This CDR3 comprises 13 residues. Germline-derived CDR1 and CDR2 are MNHNY and SVGAGI (reference sequence). The V end lost 5 bases, the J end lost 6 bases, and 11 bases lay between the germline ends.

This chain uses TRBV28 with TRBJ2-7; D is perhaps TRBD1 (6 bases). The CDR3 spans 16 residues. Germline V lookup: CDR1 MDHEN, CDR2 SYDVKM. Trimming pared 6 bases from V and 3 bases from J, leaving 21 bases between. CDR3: CASSPRRGKGLYEQYF. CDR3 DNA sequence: TGTGCCAGCAGCCCCAGAAGGGGGAAGGGGCTCTACGAGCAGTACTTC.

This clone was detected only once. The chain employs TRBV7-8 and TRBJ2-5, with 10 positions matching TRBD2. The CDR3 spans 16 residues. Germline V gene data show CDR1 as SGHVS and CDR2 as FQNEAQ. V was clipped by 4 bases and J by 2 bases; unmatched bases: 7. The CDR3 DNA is TGTGCCAGCAGCTCGGAGGTGACTAGCGGGCAAGAGACCCAGTACTTC. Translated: CASSSEVTSGQETQYF. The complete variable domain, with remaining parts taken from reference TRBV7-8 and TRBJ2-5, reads GAGVSQSPRYKVAKRGQDVALRCDPISGHVSLFWYQQALGQGPEFLTYFQNEAQLDKSGLPSDRFFAERPEGSVSTLKIQRTQQEDSAVYLCASSSEVTSGQETQYFGPGTRLLVL.

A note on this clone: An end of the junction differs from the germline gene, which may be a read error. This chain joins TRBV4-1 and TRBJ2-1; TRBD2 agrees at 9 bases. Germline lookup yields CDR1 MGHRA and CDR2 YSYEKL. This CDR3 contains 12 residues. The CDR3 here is CASSQGIAGAIF. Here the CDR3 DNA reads TGCGCCAGCAGCCAAGGGATAGCGGGGGCGATCTTC.